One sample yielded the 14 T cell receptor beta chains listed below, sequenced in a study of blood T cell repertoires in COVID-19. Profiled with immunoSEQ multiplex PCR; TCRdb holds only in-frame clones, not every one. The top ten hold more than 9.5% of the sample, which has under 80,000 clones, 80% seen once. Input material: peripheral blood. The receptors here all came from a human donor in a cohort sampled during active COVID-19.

CDR3 loop: CASSLRGSLADTQYF. In DNA, the CDR3 is TGTGCCAGCAGCTTACGGGGGTCCCTAGCAGATACGCAGTATTTT. The chain employs TRBV7-3 and TRBJ2-3; D possibly corresponds to TRBD2 (6 bases). The germline V and J ends were trimmed by 2 bases and 4 bases, with 13 bases remaining between them. The germline CDR1 and CDR2 sequences are SGHTA and FQGTGA. There are 15 residues in the CDR3.

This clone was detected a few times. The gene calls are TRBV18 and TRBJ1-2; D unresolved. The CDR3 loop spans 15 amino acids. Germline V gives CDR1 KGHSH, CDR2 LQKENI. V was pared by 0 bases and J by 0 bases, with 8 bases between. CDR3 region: CASSPPLTSNYGYTF. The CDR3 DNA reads TGTGCCAGCTCACCACCTTTGACTTCTAACTATGGCTACACCTTC.

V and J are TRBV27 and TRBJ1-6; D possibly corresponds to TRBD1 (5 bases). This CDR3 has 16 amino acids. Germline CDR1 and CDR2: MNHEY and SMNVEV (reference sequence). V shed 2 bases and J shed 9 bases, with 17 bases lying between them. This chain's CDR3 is CASSLEGGGWASPLHF. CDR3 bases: TGTGCCAGCAGTTTAGAGGGTGGGGGGTGGGCTTCACCCCTCCACTTT.

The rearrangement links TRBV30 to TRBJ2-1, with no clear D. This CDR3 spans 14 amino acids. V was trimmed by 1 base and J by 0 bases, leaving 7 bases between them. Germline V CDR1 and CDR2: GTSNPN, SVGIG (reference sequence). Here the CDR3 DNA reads TGTGCCTGGAGTGCGGGTTACTCCTACAATGAGCAGTTCTTC. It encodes CAWSAGYSYNEQFF.

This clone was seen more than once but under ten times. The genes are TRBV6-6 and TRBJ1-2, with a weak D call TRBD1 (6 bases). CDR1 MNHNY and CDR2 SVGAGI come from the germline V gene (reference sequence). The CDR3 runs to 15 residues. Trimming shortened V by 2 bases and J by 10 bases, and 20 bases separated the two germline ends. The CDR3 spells CASSYGGAGNSDYTF. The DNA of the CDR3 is TGTGCCAGCAGTTACGGGGGGGCAGGGAACAGCGACTACACCTTC.

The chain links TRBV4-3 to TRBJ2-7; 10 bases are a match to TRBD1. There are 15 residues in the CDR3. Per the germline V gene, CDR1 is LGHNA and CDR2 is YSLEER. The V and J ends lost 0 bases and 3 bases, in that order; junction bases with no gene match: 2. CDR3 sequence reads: CASSQDGTGVYEQYF. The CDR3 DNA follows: TGCGCCAGCAGCCAAGATGGGACAGGGGTCTACGAGCAGTACTTC.

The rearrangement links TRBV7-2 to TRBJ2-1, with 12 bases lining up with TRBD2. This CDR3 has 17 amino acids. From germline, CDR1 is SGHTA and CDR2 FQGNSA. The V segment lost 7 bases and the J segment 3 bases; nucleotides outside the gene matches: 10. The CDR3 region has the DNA TGTGCCAGCATCCCTTCAGTGGGACTAGCGGGCTACAATGAGCAGTTCTTC. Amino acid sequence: CASIPSVGLAGYNEQFF.

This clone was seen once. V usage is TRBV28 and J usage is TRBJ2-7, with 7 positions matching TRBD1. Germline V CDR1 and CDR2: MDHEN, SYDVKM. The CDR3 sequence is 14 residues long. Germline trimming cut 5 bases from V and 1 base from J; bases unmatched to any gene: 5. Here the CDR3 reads CASSTRQGSYEQYF. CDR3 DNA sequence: TGTGCCAGCAGTACCCGACAGGGTTCCTACGAGCAGTACTTC.

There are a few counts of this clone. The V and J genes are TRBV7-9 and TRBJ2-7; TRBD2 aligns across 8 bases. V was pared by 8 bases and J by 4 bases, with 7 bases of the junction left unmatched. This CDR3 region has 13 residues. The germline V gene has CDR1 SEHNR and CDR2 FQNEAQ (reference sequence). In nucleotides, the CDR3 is TGTGCCAGCGGGGCGGGAGGATCTTACGAGCAGTACTTC. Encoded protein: CASGAGGSYEQYF.

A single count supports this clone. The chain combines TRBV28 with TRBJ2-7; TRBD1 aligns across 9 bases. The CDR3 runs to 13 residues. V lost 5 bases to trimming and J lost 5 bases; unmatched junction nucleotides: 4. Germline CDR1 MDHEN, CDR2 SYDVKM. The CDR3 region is CASSTGGRDEQYF. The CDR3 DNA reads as TGTGCCAGCAGTACAGGGGGCAGGGACGAGCAGTACTTC.

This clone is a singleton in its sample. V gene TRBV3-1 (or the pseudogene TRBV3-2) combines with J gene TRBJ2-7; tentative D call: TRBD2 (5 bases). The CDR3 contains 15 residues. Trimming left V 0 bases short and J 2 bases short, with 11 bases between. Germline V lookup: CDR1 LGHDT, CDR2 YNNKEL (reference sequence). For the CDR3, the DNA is TGTGCCAGCAGCCAAGAATTGAGCGGTCCCTACGAGCAGTACTTC. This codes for CASSQELSGPYEQYF.

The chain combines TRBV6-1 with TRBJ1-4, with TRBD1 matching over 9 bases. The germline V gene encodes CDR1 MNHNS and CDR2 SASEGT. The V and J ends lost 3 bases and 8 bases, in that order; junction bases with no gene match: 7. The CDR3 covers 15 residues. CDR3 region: CASSELQGAQEKLFF. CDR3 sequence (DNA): TGTGCCAGCAGTGAGTTACAGGGGGCGCAGGAAAAACTGTTTTTT.

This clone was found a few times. The CDR3 coding sequence is TGTGCCAGCAGTCCTCTGACTAGCGACTCCTACGAGCAGTACTTC. Its translation: CASSPLTSDSYEQYF. This rearrangement joins TRBV28 to TRBJ2-7; 8 bases line up with TRBD2. The CDR3 length is 15 residues. With 5 bases clipped from V and 0 bases from J, the junction kept 6 bases outside the gene matches. Germline CDR1 and CDR2: MDHEN and SYDVKM.

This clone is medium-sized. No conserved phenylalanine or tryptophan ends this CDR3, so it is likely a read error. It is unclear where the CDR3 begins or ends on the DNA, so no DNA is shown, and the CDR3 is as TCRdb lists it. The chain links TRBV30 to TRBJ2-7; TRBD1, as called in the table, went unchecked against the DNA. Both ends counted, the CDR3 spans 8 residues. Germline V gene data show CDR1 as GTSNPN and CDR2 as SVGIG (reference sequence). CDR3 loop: CACPGTVL.